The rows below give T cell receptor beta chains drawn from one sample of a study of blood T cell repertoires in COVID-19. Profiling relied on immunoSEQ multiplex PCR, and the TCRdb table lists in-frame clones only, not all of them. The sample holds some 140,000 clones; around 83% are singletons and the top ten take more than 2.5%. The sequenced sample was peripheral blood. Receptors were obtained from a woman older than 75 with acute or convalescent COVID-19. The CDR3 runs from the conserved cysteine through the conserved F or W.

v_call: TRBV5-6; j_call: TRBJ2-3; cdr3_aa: CASSGIAVTDTQYF
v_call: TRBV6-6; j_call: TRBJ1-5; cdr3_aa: CASSYSGGNGNQPQHF
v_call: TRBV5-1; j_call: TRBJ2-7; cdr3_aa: CASSSGTAEGYEQYF
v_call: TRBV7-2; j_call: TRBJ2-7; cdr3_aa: CASSYSGTGSYEQYF
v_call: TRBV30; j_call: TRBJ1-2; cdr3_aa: CAWSPPSTGSRGYTF
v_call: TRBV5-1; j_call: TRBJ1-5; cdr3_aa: CASRSGGSGAQHF
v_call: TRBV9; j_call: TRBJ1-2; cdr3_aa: CASTRTGWDYGYTF
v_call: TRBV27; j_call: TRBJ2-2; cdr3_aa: CASSFIYTGELFF
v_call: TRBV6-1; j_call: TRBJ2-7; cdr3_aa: CASSEARWDIGFF
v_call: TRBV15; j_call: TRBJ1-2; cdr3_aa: CATSKQGNYGYTF
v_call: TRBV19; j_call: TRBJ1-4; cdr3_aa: CASLPNPTAINEKLFF